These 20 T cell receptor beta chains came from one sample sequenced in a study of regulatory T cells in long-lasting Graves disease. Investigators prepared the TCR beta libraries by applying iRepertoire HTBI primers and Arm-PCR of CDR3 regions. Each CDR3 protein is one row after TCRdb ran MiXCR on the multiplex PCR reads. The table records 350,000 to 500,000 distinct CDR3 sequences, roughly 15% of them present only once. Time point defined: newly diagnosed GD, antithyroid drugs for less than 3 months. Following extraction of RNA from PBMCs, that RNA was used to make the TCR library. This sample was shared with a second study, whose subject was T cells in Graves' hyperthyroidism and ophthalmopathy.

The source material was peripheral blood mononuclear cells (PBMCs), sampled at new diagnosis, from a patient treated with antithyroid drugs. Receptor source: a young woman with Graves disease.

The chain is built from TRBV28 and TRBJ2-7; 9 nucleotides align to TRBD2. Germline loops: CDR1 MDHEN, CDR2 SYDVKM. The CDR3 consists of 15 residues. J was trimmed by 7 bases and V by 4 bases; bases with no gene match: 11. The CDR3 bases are TGTGCCAGCAGTTACGAGGCGGGAGGGCCGTGGGAGCAGTACTTC. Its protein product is CASSYEAGGPWEQYF.

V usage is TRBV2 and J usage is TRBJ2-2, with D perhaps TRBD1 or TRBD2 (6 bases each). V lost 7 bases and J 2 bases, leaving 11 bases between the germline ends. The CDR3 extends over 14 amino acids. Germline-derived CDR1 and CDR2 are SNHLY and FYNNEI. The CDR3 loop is CASKEGTNTGELFF. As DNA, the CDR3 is TGTGCCAGCAAGGAGGGGACAAACACCGGGGAGCTGTTTTTT.

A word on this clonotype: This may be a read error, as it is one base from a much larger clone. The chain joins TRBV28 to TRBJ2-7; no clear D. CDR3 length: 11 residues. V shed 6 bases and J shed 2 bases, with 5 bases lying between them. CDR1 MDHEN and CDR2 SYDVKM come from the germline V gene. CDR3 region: CASRAPYEQYF. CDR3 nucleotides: TGTGCCAGCAGGGCCCCCTACGAGCAGTACTTC.

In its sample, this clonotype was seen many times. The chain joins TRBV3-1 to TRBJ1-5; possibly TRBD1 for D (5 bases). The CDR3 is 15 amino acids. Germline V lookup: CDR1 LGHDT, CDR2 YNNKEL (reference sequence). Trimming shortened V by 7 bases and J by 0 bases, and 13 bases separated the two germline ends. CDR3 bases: TGTGCCAGCAAACAGGACCTTCTTAGCAATCAGCCCCAGCATTTT. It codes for CASKQDLLSNQPQHF.

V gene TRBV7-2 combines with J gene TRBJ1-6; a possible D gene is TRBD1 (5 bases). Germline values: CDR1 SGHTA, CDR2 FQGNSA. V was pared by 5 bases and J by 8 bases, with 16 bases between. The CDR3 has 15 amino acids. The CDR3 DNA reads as TGTGCCAGCAGCGGGACTAGACTCGTCGATTCACCCCTCCACTTT. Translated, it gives CASSGTRLVDSPLHF.

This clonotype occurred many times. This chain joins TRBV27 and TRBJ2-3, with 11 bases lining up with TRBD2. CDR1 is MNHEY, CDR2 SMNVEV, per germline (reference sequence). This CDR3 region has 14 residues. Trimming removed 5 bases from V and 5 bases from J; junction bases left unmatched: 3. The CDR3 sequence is CASSIGLAGDTQYF. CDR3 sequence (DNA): TGTGCCAGCAGTATCGGACTAGCGGGAGATACGCAGTATTTT.

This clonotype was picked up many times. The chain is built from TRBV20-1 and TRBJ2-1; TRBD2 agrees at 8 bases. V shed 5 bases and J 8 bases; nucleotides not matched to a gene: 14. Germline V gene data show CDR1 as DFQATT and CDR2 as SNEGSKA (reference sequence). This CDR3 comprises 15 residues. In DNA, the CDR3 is TGCAGTGCTCCTGGGGTCGGGAGGGGAACTGATGAGCAGTTCTTC. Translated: CSAPGVGRGTDEQFF.

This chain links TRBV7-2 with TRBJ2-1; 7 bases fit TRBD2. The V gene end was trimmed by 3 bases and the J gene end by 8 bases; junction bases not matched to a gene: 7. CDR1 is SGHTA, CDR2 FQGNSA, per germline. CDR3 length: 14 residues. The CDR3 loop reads CASSLTGTTYEQFF. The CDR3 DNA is TGTGCCAGCAGCTTGACCGGGACTACTTATGAGCAGTTCTTC.

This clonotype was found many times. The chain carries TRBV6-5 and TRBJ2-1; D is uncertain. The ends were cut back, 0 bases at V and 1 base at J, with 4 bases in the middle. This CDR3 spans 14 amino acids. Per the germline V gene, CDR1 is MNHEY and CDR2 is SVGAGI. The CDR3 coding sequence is TGTGCCAGCAGTTACTCCTTGTCCTACAATGAGCAGTTCTTC. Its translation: CASSYSLSYNEQFF.

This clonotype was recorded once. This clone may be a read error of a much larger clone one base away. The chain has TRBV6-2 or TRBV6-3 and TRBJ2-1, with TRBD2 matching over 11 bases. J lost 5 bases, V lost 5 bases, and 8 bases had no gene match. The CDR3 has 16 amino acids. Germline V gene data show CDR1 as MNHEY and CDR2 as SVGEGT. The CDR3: CASSEGTSGDHNEQFF. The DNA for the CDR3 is TGTGCCAGCAGTGAGGGGACTAGCGGCGATCACAATGAGCAGTTCTTC.

CDR3 nucleotide sequence: TGTGCCAGCAGCCCTTTAGGGCGGCTAGCGCGGATACAAGAGACCCAGTACTTC. Amino acids: CASSPLGRLARIQETQYF. The rearrangement uses TRBV7-9 and TRBJ2-5; maybe TRBD2 (6 bases). CDR1 is SEHNR, CDR2 FQNEAQ, per germline (reference sequence). The CDR3 has 18 amino acids. V was trimmed by 5 bases and J by 2 bases, leaving 24 bases between them.

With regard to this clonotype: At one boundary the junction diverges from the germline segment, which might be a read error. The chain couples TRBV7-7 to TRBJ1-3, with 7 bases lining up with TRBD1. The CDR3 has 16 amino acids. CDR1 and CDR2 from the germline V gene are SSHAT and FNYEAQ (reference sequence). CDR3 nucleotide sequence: TGTGCTAGCAGCTTTGACAGGGCAGACTCTGGAAACACCATATATTTT. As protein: CASSFDRADSGNTIYF.

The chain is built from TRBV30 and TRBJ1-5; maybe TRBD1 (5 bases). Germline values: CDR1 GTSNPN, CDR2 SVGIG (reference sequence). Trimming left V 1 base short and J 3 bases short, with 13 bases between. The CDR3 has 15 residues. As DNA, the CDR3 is TGTGCCTGGAGTGGGGGACCTGGGCCCAATCAGCCCCAGCATTTT. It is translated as CAWSGGPGPNQPQHF.

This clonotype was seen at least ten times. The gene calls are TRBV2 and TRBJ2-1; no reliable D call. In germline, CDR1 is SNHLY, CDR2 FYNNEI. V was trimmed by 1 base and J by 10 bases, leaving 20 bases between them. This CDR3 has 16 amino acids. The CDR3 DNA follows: TGTGCCAGCAGTGAAGAAGGGATGGGCATGTTCGGGGAGCAGTTCTTC. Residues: CASSEEGMGMFGEQFF.

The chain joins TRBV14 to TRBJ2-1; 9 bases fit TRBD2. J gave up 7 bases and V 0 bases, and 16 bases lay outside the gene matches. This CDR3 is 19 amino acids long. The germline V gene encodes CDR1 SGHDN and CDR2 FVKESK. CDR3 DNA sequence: TGTGCCAGCAGCCAAGAGGGAATTATGGCGGGAGGGCCGCGAAATGAGCAGTTCTTC. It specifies CASSQEGIMAGGPRNEQFF.

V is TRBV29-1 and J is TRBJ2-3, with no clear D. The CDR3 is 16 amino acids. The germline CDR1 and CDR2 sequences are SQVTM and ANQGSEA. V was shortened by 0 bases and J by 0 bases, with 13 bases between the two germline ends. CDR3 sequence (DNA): TGCAGCGTTGAAGAATGGAAAGATTCTAGCACAGATACGCAGTATTTT. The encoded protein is CSVEEWKDSSTDTQYF.

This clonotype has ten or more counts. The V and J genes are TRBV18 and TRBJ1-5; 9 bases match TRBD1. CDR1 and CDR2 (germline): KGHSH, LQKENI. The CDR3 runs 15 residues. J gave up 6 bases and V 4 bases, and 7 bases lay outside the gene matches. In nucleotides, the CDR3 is TGTGCCAGCTCACTCGGGACAGGGTCGATTCAGCCCCAGCATTTT. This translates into CASSLGTGSIQPQHF. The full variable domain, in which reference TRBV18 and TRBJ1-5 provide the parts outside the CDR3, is NAGVMQNPRHLVRRRGQEARLRCSPMKGHSHVYWYRQLPEEGLKFMVYLQKENIIDESGMPKERFSAEFPKEGPSILRIQQVVRGDSAAYFCASSLGTGSIQPQHFGDGTRLSIL.

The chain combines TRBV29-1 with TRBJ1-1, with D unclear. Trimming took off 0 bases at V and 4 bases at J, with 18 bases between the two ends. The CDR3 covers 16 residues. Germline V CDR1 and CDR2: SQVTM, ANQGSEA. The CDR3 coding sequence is TGCAGCGTTGAAGATCGGACTCAGTTTTTCGGCACTGAAGCTTTCTTT. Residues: CSVEDRTQFFGTEAFF.

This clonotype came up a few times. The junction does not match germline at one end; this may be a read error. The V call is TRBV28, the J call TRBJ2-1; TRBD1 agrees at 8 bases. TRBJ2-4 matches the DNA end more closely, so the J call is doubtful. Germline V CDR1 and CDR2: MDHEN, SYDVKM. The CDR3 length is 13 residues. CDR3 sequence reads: CASRRTGSNTQYF. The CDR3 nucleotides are TGTGCCAGCAGAAGGACAGGGTCTAACACTCAGTACTTC.

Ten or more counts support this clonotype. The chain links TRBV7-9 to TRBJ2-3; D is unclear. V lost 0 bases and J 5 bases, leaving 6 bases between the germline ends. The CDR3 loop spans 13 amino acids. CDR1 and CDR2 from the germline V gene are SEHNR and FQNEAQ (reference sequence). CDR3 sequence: CASSLALVDTQYF. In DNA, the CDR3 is TGTGCCAGCAGCTTAGCGCTCGTAGATACGCAGTATTTT.